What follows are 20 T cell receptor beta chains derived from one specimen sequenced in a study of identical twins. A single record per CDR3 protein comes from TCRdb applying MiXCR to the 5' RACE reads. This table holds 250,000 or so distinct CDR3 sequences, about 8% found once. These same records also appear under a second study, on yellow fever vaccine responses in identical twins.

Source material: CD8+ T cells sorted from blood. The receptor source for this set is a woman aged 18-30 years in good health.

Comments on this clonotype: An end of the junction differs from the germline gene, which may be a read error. The CDR3 here is CASSYSGGWGTQAFF. CDR3 nucleotide sequence: TGTGCCAGCAGTTACTCGGGCGGTTGGGGCACTCAAGCTTTCTTT. The chain couples TRBV6-2 or TRBV6-3 to TRBJ1-1; D perhaps matches TRBD1 (5 bases). Germline CDR1 and CDR2: MNHEY and SVGEGT. The CDR3 totals 15 residues.

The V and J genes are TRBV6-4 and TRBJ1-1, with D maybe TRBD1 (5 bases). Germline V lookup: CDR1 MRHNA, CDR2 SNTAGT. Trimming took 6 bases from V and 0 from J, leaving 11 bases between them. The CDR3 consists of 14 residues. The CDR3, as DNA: TGTGCCAGCAGGATGACAGTTATGAACACTGAAGCTTTCTTT. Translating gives CASRMTVMNTEAFF.

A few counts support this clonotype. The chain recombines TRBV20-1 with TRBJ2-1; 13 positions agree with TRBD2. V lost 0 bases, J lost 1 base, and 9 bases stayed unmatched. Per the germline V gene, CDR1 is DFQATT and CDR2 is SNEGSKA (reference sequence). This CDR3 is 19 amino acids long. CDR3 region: CSARDVGLAGEKSYNEQFF. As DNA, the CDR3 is TGCAGTGCTAGAGATGTTGGACTAGCGGGAGAGAAATCCTACAATGAGCAGTTCTTC.

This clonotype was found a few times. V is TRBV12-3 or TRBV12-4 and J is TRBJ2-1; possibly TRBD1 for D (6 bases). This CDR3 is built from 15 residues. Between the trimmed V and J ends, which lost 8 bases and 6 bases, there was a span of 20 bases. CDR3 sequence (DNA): TGTGCCAGCGCCGGGACATCAAACCAGGGCAATGAGCAGTTCTTC. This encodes CASAGTSNQGNEQFF.

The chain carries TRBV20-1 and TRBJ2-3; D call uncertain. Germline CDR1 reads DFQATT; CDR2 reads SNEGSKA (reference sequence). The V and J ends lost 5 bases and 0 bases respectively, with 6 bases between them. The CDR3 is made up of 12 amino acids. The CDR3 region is CSAQASTDTQYF. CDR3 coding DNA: TGCAGTGCTCAAGCTAGCACAGATACGCAGTATTTT.

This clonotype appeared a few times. Here the CDR3 DNA reads TGTGCCACCAGCAGAGATAAAGGGGCGGTTCTAATGAGCTCCTACAATGAGCAGTTCTTC. Translated: CATSRDKGAVLMSSYNEQFF. V and J are TRBV15 and TRBJ2-1; maybe TRBD1 (5 bases). Per the germline V gene, CDR1 is LNHNV and CDR2 is YYDKDF (reference sequence). V was pared by 0 bases and J by 0 bases, with 21 bases between. The CDR3 consists of 20 residues.

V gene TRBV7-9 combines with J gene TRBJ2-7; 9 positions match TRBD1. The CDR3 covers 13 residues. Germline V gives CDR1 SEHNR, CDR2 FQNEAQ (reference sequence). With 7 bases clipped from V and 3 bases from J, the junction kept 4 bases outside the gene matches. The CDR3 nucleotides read TGTGCCAGCACCGGGACAGGGCGCTACGAGCAGTACTTC. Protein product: CASTGTGRYEQYF.

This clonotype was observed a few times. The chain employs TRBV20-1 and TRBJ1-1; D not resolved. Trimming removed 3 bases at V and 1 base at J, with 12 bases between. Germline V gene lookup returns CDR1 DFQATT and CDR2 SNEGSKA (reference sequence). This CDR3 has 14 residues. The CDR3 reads CSARAGLPNTEAFF. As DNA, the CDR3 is TGCAGTGCTAGGGCGGGTCTCCCGAACACTGAAGCTTTCTTT.

The CDR3 reads CSARDIGGAPSTDTQYF. The CDR3 DNA reads TGCAGTGCTAGAGACATCGGGGGGGCCCCGAGCACAGATACGCAGTATTTT. The V gene is TRBV20-1, the J gene TRBJ2-3; 8 bases are a match to TRBD2. The germline V gene encodes CDR1 DFQATT and CDR2 SNEGSKA (reference sequence). This CDR3 has 17 residues. V was clipped by 0 bases and J by 0 bases; unmatched bases: 8.

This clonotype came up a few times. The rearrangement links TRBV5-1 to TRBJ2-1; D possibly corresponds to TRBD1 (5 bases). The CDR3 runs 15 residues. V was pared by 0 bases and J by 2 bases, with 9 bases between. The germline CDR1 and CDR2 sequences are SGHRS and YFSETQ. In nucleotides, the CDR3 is TGCGCCAGCAGCTTGGAGGGGATGGCCTACAATGAGCAGTTCTTC. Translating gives CASSLEGMAYNEQFF. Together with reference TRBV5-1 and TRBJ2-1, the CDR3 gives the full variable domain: KAGVTQTPRYLIKTRGQQVTLSCSPISGHRSVSWYQQTPGQGLQFLFEYFSETQRNKGNFPGRFSGRQFSNSRSEMNVSTLELGDSALYLCASSLEGMAYNEQFFGPGTRLTVL.

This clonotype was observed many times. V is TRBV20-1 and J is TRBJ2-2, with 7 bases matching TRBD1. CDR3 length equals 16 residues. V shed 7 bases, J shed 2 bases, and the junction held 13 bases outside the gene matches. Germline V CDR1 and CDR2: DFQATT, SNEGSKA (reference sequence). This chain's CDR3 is CSVTDREDPNTGELFF. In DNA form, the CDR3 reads TGCAGTGTCACAGACAGGGAAGACCCAAACACCGGGGAGCTGTTTTTT.

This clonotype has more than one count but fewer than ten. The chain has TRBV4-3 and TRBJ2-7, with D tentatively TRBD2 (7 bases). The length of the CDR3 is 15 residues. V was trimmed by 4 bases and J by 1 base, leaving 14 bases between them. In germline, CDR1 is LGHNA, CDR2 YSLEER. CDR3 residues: CASSPGGGGSYEQYF. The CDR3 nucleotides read TGCGCCAGCAGCCCGGGGGGCGGGGGTTCCTACGAGCAGTACTTC.

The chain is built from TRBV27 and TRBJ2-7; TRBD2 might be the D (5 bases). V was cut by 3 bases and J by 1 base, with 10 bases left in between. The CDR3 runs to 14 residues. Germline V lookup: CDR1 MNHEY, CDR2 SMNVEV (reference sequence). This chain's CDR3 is CASSLWGVSYEQYF. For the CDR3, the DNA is TGTGCCAGCAGTTTGTGGGGAGTTTCCTACGAGCAGTACTTC.

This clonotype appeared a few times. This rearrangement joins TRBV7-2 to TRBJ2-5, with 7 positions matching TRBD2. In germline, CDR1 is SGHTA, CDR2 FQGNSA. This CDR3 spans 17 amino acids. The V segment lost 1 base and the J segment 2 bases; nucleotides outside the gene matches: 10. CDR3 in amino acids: CASSLVLASGSQETQYF. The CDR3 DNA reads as TGTGCCAGCAGCTTAGTCCTAGCTAGCGGATCACAAGAGACCCAGTACTTC.

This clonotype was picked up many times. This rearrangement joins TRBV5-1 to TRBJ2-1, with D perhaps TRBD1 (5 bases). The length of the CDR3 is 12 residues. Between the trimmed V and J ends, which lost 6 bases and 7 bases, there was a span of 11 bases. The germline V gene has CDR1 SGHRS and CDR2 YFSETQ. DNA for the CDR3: TGCGCCAGCACGCCAGGGCTGAATGAGCAGTTCTTC. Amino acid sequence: CASTPGLNEQFF.

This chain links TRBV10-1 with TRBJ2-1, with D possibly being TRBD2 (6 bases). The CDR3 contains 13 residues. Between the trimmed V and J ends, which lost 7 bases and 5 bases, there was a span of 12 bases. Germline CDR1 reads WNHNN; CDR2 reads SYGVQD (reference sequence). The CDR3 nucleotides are TGCGCCAGCAATTCGGGACTCCACAATGAGCAGTTCTTC. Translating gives CASNSGLHNEQFF.

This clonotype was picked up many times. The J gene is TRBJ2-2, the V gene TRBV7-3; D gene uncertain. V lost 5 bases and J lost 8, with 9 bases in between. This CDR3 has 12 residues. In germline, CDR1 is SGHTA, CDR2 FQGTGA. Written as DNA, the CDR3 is TGTGCCAGCAGCCTCCTCGGGGGGGAGCTGTTTTTT. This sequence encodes CASSLLGGELFF.

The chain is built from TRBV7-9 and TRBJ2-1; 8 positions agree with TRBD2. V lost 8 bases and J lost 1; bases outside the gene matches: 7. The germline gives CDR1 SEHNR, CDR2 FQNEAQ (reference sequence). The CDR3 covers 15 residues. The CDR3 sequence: CASWSTSESYNEQFF. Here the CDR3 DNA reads TGTGCCAGCTGGTCGACTAGCGAGTCCTACAATGAGCAGTTCTTC. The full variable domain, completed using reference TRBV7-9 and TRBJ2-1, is DTGVSQNPRHKITKRGQNVTFRCDPISEHNRLYWYRQTLGQGPEFLTYFQNEAQLEKSRLLSDRFSAERPKGSFSTLEIQRTEQGDSAMYLCASWSTSESYNEQFFGPGTRLTVL.

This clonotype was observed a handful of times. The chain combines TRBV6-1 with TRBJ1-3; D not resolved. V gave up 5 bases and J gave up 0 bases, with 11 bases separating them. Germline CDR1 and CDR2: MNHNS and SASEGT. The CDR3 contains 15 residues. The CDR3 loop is CASSPGRYSGNTIYF. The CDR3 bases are TGTGCCAGCAGTCCCGGACGGTACTCTGGAAACACCATATATTTT.

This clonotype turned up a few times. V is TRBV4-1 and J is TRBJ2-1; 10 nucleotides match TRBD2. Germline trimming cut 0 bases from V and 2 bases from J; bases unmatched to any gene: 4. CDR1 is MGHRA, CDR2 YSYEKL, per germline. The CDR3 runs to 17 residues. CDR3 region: CASSQDSSGSTYNEQFF. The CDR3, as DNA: TGCGCCAGCAGCCAAGACTCTAGCGGGAGCACCTACAATGAGCAGTTCTTC.